This T cell receptor (beta chain) was identified during a study of T-cell reconstitution after alpha-beta-depleted transplantation in children. Preparing the TCRbeta library involved the use of unique molecular identifiers. TCRdb reanalysed the PCR reads using MiXCR and keeps one entry per CDR3 protein. Here the sample spans hundreds of thousands of distinct CDR3 sequences, around 13% being singletons. CDR1 is MGHRA and CDR2 is YSYEKL in the germline V gene. This CDR3 has 15 amino acids. V lost 1 base, J lost 2 bases, and 9 bases lay in between. Whole-study findings and limits: Alpha-beta T cells present about two months after transplant were reported to originate from several hundred expanded graft clones. T-cell counts and diversity were attributed mostly to newly produced T cells one year after transplant. Diversity of TCRbeta at day 60 was high in some patients, arising from surviving recipient T cells and thymic progenitors.

A word on this clonotype: Its antigen is not identified.

This sequence was found in a girl aged 2-10 years with congenital amegakaryocytic thrombocytopenia, due to receive a stem cell transplant. The sample here was PBMCs, taken before TCRalphabeta/CD19-depleted stem cell transplant. V gene TRBV4-1 combines with J gene TRBJ2-1; a possible D gene is TRBD2 (5 bases). This CDR3 reads CASSQVPGTYNEQFF. The CDR3 bases are TGCGCCAGCAGCCAAGTGCCCGGGACCTACAATGAGCAGTTCTTC.